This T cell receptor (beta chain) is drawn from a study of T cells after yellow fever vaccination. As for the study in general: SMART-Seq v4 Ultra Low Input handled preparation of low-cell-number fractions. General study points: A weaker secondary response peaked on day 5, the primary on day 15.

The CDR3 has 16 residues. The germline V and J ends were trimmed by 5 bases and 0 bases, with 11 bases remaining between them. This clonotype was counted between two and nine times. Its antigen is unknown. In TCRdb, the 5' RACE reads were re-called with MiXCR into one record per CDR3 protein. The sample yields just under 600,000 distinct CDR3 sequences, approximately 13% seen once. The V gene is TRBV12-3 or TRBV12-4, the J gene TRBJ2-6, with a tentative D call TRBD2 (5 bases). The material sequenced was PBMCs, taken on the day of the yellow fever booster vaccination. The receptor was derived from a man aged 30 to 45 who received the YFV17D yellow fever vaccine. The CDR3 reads CASSMDGVSGANVLTF. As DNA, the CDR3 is TGTGCCAGCAGTATGGACGGGGTCTCTGGGGCCAACGTCCTGACTTTC.